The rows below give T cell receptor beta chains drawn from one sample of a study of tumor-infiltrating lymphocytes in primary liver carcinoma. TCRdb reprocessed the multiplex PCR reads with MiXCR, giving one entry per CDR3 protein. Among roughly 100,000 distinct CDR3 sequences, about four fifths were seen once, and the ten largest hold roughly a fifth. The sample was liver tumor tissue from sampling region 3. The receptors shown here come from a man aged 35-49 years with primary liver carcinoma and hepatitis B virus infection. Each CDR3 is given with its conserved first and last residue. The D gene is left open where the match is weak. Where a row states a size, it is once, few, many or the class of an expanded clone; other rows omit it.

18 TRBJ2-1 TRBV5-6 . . TGTGCCAGCAACACTCTACTTAGCGGTTCAAGCTCCTACAATGAGCAATTCTTC CASNTLLSGSSSYNEQFF
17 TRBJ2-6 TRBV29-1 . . TGCAGCGTTGAAGACATCTCGCTGAATACTGTGGCCAACGTCGTGACTTTC CSVEDISLNTVANVVTF
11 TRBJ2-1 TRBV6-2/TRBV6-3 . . TGTACCAGCAGCTACCTCAATGAGCAGTTCTTC CTSSYLNEQFF
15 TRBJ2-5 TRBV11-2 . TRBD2 TGTGCCAACAGCTTAGGGGCTAGCGGACATGAGACCCAATACTTC CANSLGASGHETQYF
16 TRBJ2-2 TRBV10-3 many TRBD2 TGTGCCATCAGTGTATTGCGGGAGGCGAACACCGGGGAGCTGTTTTTT CAISVLREANTGELFF
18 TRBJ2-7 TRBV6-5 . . TGTGCCAGCAGTTACAAGGACCCTGCTACTTCGATACCCTACGAGCGGTACTTC CASSYKDPATSIPYERYF
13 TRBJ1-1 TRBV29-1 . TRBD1 TGCAGTGTTGAAGGACAGGGAATCCCTGAAGCTTTCTTT CSVEGQGIPEAFF
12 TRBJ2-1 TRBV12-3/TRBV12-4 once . TGTGCCATCAGTAACCGTCGCAATGAGCAGCTCTTC CAISNRRNEQLF
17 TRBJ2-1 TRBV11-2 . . TGTGCCAGCAGCTTAGATAGGGGCGGGACGTTCTACAATGAACAGTTTTTC CASSLDRGGTFYNEQFF
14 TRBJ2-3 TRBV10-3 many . TGTGCCATCAGTGTAACGACCTACACAGATACGCAGTATTTT CAISVTTYTDTQYF
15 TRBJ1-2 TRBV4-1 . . TGCGCCAGCGGCCAAACCGGGACGCAGAACTATGCCTACACCTTC CASGQTGTQNYAYTF
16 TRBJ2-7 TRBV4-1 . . TGCGCCAGCAGCCAAGATATTGGCAGGGACCCCCGCGAGCAGTACTTC CASSQDIGRDPREQYF
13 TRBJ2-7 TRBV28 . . TGTGCCAGCAGTTCACCACGGGGGTACGAGCAGTACTTC CASSSPRGYEQYF
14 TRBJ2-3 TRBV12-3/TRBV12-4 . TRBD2 TGTGCCAGCAGTCTTAGCGGGTCTACATATACGCAGTATTTT CASSLSGSTYTQYF
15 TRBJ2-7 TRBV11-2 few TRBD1 TGTGCCAGCGGCTTACGAGGGACAGGGGAAAACGAGCGGTACTTC CASGLRGTGENERYF
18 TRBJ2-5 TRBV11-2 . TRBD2 TGTGCCAGCAACCCTAGCTCAATCCAGGGTACTGAGCGGGAGACACAATACTTC CASNPSSIQGTERETQYF
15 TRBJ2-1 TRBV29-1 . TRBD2 TGCAGCGTTGTACCGTCGTCGCTAGCGGGTAATGAGCAGATCTTC CSVVPSSLAGNEQIF
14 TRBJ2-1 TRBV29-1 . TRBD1 TGCAACGGGACTGGGACAGGGGATATCGGTGAGCAGTTCTTC CNGTGTGDIGEQFF
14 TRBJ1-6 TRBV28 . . TGTGCCAGCAATTTGGCAGGCCTTAATTCACCCCTCCACTTT CASNLAGLNSPLHF
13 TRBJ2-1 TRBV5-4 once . TGTGCCAGCAGCTTTGGGCAGTACATTGAGCAGTTCTTC CASSFGQYIEQFF
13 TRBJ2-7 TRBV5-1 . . TGCACCAGCAGCTTGGACCATGGGAACGAGCAGTACTTC CTSSLDHGNEQYF
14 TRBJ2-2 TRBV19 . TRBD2 TGTACCAGTAGTGGACTAGCAACGACCGGGGAGCTGTTTTTT CTSSGLATTGELFF
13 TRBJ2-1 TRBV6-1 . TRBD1 TGTGCCAGCAGTGAAGGGACAGGGGATAAGCAGATCTTC CASSEGTGDKQIF
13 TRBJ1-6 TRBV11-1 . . TGTGCCAGCAGCCGGACACTTGTTTCACCTCTCCAGTTT CASSRTLVSPLQF
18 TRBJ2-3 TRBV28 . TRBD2 TGTGCCAGAAGTTTACGAAGAGATAGCGGGGGGACCGCAGATACGCAGTATTTT CARSLRRDSGGTADTQYF
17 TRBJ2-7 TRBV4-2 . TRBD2 TGTGCCAGCAGCCAAAGTCTCGCTAGCGGGAGAACTTATGAGCAGTACTTC CASSQSLASGRTYEQYF
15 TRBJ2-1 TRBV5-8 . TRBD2 TGTGCCAGCAGCTCCTCAGTAACGGGAGGCTATGAGCAGTTCTTC CASSSSVTGGYEQFF
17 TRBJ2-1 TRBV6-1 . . . CAISERGEVAGGAGQFF
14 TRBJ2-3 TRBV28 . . TGTGTCAGCAGTCCCCCCCCCGGAACAGATATGCAGTATTTT CVSSPPPGTDMQYF
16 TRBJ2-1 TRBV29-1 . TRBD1 TGCAGCGACCTCCCGGGACAGGGAAGGTCCTACAATGAGCAGCTCTTC CSDLPGQGRSYNEQLF
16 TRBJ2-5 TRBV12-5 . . TGTGCTAGTGGTTTCCCCATGGGGTCGAGAGAAGAGACCCACTACTTC CASGFPMGSREETHYF
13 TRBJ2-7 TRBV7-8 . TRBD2 TGTGCCCGCAGCTTTACTAGCGCATACGAGCAGAACTTC CARSFTSAYEQNF